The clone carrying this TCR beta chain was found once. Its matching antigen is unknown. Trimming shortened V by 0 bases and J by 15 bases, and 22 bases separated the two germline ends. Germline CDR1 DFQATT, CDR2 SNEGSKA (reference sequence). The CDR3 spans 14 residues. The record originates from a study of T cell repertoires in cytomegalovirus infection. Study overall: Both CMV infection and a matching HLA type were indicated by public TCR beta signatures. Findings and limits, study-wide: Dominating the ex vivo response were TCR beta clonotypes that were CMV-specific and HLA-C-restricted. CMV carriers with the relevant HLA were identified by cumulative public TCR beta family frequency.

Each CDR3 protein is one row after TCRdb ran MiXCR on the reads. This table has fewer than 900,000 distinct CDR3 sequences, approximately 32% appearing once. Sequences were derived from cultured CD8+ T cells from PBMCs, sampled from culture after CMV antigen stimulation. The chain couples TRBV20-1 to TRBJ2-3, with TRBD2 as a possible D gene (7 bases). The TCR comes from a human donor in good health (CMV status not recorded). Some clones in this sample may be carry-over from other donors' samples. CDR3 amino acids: CSARDGGGRVLGYF. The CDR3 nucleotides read TGCAGTGCTAGAGATGGGGGGGGCCGGGTTTTAGGATATTTT.